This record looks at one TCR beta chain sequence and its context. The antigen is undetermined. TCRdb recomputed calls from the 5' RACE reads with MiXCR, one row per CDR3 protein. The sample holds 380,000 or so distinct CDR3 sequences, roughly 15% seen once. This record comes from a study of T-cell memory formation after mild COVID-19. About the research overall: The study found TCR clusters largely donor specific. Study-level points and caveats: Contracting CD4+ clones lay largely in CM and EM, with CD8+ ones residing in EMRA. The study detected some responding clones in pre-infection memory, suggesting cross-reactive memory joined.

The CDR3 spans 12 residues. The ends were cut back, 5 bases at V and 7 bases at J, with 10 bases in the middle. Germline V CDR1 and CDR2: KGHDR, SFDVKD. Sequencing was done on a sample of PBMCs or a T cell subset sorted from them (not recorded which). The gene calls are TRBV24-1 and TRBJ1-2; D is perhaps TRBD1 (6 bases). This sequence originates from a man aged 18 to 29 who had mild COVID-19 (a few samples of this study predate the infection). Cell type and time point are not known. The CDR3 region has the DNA TGTGCCACCAGTGGGGGGGCAAGTGGCTACACCTTC. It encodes CATSGGASGYTF.